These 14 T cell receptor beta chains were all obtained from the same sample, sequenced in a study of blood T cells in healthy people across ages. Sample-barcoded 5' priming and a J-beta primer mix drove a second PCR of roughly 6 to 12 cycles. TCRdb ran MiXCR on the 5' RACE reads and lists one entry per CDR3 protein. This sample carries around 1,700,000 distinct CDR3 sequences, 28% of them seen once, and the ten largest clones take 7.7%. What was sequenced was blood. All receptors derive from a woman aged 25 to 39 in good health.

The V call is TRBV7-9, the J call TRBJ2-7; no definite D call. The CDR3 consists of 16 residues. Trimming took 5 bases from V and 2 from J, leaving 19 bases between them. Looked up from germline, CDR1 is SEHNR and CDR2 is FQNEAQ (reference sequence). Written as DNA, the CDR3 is TGTGCCAGCAGCCCCCTGCCGGAAAGCTCCCCCTACGAGCAGTACTTC. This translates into CASSPLPESSPYEQYF.

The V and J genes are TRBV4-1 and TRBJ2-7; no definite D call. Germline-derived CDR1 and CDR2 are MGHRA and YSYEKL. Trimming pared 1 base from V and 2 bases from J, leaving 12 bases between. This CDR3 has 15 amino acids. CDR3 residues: CASSQGARRTYEQYF. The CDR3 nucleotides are TGCGCCAGCAGCCAAGGGGCACGGAGAACCTACGAGCAGTACTTC.

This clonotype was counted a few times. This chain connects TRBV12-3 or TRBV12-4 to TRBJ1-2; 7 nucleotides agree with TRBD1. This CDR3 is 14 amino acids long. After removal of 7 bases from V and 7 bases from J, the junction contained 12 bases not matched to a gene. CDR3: CASMRGTGEVGYTF. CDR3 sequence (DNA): TGTGCCAGCATGAGAGGCACAGGGGAAGTTGGCTACACCTTC.

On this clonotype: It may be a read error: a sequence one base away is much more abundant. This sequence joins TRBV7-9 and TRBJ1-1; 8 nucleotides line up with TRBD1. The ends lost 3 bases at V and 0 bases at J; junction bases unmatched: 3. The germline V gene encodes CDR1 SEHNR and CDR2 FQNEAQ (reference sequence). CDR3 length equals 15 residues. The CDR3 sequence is CASSLWTGMNTEAFF. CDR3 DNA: TGTGCCAGCAGCTTGTGGACAGGGATGAACACTGAAGCTTTCTTT.

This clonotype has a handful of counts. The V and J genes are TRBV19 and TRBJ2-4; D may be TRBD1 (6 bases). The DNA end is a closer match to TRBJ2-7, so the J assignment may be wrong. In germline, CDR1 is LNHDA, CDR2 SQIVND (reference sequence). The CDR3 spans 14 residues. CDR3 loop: CASSGPGQIYEQYF. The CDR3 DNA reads TGTGCCAGTAGTGGGCCGGGACAAATCTACGAGCAGTACTTC.

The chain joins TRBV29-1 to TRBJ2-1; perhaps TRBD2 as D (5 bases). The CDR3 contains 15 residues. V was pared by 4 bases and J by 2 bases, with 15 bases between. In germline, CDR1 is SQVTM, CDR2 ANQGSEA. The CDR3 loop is CSVGLKLAPYNEQFF. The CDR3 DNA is TGCAGCGTTGGACTAAAGTTAGCGCCCTACAATGAGCAGTTCTTC.

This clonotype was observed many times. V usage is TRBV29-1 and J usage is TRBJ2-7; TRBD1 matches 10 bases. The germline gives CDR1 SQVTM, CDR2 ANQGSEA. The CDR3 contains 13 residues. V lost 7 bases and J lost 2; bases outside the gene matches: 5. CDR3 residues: CSGRQGAAYEQYF. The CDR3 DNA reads TGCAGCGGCCGACAGGGGGCCGCCTACGAGCAGTACTTC.

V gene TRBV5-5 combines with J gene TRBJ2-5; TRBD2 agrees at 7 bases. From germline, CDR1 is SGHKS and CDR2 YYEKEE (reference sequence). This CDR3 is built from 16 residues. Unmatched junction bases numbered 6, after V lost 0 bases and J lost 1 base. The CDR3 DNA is TGTGCCAGCAGCTTGGCCGAGGCTAGCGGCCAAGAGACCCAGTACTTC. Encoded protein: CASSLAEASGQETQYF.

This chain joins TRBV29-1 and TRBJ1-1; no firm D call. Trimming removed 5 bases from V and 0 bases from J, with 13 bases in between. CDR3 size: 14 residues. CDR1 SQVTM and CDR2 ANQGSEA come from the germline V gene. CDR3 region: CSVLPRSLNTEAFF. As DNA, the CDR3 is TGCAGCGTTCTTCCCCGCAGTCTGAACACTGAAGCTTTCTTT.

As DNA, the CDR3 is TGTGCCAGCAGTTTATCGCAGGGGATCATGAATGAGCAGTTCTTC. It specifies CASSLSQGIMNEQFF. The J gene is TRBJ2-1, the V gene TRBV27; a weak D match, TRBD1 (6 bases). The CDR3 sequence is 15 residues long. CDR1 and CDR2 (germline): MNHEY, SMNVEV (reference sequence). V was pared by 0 bases and J by 7 bases, with 13 bases between.

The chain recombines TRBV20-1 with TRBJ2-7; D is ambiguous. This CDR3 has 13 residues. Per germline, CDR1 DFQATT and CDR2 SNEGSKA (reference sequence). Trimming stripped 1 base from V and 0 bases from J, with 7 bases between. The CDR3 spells CSARGESSYEQYF. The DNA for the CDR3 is TGCAGTGCTAGAGGGGAAAGCTCCTACGAGCAGTACTTC.

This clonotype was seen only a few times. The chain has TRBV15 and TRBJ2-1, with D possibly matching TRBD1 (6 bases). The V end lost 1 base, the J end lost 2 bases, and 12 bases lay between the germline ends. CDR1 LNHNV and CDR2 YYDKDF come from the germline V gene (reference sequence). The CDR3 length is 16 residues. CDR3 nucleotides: TGTGCCACCAGCAGAGTTGGGGGCGGCGCCTACAATGAGCAGTTCTTC. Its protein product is CATSRVGGGAYNEQFF.

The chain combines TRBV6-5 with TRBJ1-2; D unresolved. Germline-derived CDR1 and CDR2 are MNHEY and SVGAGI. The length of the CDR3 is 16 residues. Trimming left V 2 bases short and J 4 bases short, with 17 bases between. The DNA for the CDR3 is TGTGCCAGCAGTTACGCCGGCAGGAGGTCTAGCTATGGCTACACCTTC. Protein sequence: CASSYAGRRSSYGYTF.

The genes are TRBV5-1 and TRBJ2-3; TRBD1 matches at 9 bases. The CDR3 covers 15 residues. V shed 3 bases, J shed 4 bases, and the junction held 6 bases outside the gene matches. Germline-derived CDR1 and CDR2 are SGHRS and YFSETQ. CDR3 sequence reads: CASSSRDRVADTQYF. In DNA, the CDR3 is TGCGCCAGCAGCTCTCGGGACAGGGTAGCAGATACGCAGTATTTT.